This T cell receptor beta chain was documented in a study of T cells after yellow fever vaccination. This CDR3 spans 16 amino acids. Germline V CDR1 and CDR2: KGHDR, SFDVKD. Trimming at V came to 3 bases and at J to 3 bases, leaving 9 bases not matched to a gene. Synthesis of TCR cDNA relied on 5'RACE template switching, which attached a universal primer site and UMIs. MiXCR was run by TCRdb on the 5' RACE reads, yielding one entry per CDR3 protein. The repertoire holds about 260,000 distinct CDR3 sequences, over 4.5% seen once, with approximately 3.5% in the top ten. This clonotype has a handful of counts.

Sequences were derived from CD4+ T cells sorted from PBMCs, sampled on the day of the yellow fever booster vaccination. This TCR derives from a man aged 18 to 29 who received the YFV17D yellow fever vaccine. This rearrangement joins TRBV24-1 to TRBJ2-5; 7 bases line up with TRBD1. The CDR3 region has the DNA TGTGCCACCAGTGATACCCGACAGGGCAAGGAAGAGACCCAGTACTTC. It is translated as CATSDTRQGKEETQYF.